This passage covers 2 T cell receptor beta chains from one sample sequenced in a study of blood T cell repertoires in COVID-19. The assay was immunoSEQ multiplex PCR, and TCRdb's table has in-frame clones only and misses some. This sample has hundreds of thousands of clones, with 88% found just once. Sequencing was performed on peripheral blood. Receptors were obtained from a man aged 18 to 35 with active or convalescent COVID-19.

V and J are TRBV5-6 and TRBJ1-5; the match to TRBD1 covers 9 bases. With 4 bases clipped from V and 3 bases from J, the junction kept 5 bases outside the gene matches. The CDR3 contains 15 residues. Germline V lookup: CDR1 SGHDT, CDR2 YYEEEE. The CDR3 here is CASSIGTGSNQPQHF. The CDR3 nucleotides read TGTGCCAGCAGCATAGGGACAGGGTCCAATCAGCCCCAGCATTTT. Full variable domain (remainder filled in from reference TRBV5-6 and TRBJ1-5): DAGVTQSPTHLIKTRGQQVTLRCSPKSGHDTVSWYQQALGQGPQFIFQYYEEEERQRGNFPDRFSGHQFPNYSSELNVNALLLGDSALYLCASSIGTGSNQPQHFGDGTRLSIL.

This clone was found a few times. The rearrangement uses TRBV6-2 or TRBV6-3 and TRBJ2-3; D is perhaps TRBD2 (5 bases). Trimming left V 3 bases short and J 7 bases short, with 11 bases between. This CDR3 region has 13 residues. CDR1 MNHEY and CDR2 SVGEGT come from the germline V gene. CDR3 nucleotide sequence: TGTGCCAGCAGTTATCGGGAACAAAATACGCAGTATTTT. Translated: CASSYREQNTQYF.